Below are 20 T cell receptor beta chains sequenced from a single sample in a study of cytomegalovirus exposure and HLA in healthy donors. Primers included in the PCR were 60 Vbeta and 13 Jbeta primers. Clones were read by immunoSEQ multiplex PCR, and TCRdb kept only the in-frame ones, dropping some. The sample has 170,000 or so clones; roughly 84% are singletons. Input material: PBMCs. The receptors come from a man aged 18 to 29 in good health and CMV-seronegative.

The chain uses TRBV9 and TRBJ2-3; 7 positions match TRBD2. V lost 0 bases, J lost 7 bases, and 8 bases stayed unmatched. Germline assignment: CDR1 SGDLS and CDR2 YYNGEE. There are 15 residues in the CDR3. The CDR3 nucleotides read TGTGCCAGCAGCGTAGTGGCTAGCGGAGCGAATACGCAGTATTTT. Translated, it gives CASSVVASGANTQYF.

The J gene is TRBJ1-5, the V gene TRBV6-5, with no clear D. Germline values: CDR1 MNHEY, CDR2 SVGAGI. The CDR3 spans 10 residues. Trimming shortened V by 8 bases and J by 5 bases, and 4 bases separated the two germline ends. The CDR3 nucleotides read TGTGCCAGCGGCTATCAGCCCCAGCATTTT. It specifies CASGYQPQHF.

This clone was counted between two and nine times. This chain joins TRBV9 and TRBJ1-1, with D perhaps matching TRBD1 (5 bases). Trimming took off 0 bases at V and 3 bases at J, with 6 bases between the two ends. There are 13 residues in the CDR3. Germline V gives CDR1 SGDLS, CDR2 YYNGEE. CDR3 residues: CASSVGGYTEAFF. The CDR3 DNA reads TGTGCCAGCAGCGTAGGGGGCTACACTGAAGCTTTCTTT.

This clone appeared a few times. The chain's CDR3 is CASSLGRAGTDTQYF. The DNA of the CDR3 is TGTGCCAGCAGCTTAGGGCGGGCGGGCACAGATACGCAGTATTTT. This chain connects TRBV7-2 to TRBJ2-3, with a possible D match to TRBD2 (5 bases). CDR1 and CDR2 (germline): SGHTA, FQGNSA. The CDR3 has 15 residues. Trimming pared 1 base from V and 1 base from J, leaving 9 bases between.

The CDR3 DNA reads TGTGCCAGCAGTTTATCGAGCGCTTACAATGAGCAGTTCTTC. It yields the protein CASSLSSAYNEQFF. This chain uses TRBV27 with TRBJ2-1, with unresolved D. Germline CDR1 reads MNHEY; CDR2 reads SMNVEV (reference sequence). There are 14 residues in the CDR3. V was trimmed by 0 bases and J by 4 bases, leaving 7 bases between them.

The genes are TRBV15 and TRBJ1-6, with D possibly matching TRBD1 (5 bases). The germline V and J ends were trimmed by 3 bases and 13 bases, with 13 bases remaining between them. The CDR3 has 13 residues. CDR1 is LNHNV, CDR2 YYDKDF, per germline (reference sequence). The CDR3 nucleotides are TGTGCCACCAGCAGGGGTCAGGGAACTCCCCTCCACTTT. Protein product: CATSRGQGTPLHF.

This chain links TRBV25-1 with TRBJ2-3; D is ambiguous. This CDR3 comprises 16 residues. V was clipped by 2 bases and J by 3 bases, with 15 bases between them. CDR1 and CDR2 (germline): MGHDK, SYGVNS. CDR3 amino acids: CASSEPGGPGTDTQYF. The CDR3 nucleotides are TGTGCCAGCAGTGAACCTGGCGGCCCTGGGACAGATACGCAGTATTTT.

This chain connects TRBV2 to TRBJ1-4, with D maybe TRBD1 (6 bases). Deletions cut 7 bases from V and 2 bases from J, with 14 bases between. This CDR3 is 15 amino acids long. Germline assignment: CDR1 SNHLY and CDR2 FYNNEI. The CDR3 coding sequence is TGTGCCAGCACCCAGGGGCGTTTGACTAATGAAAAACTGTTTTTT. It specifies CASTQGRLTNEKLFF.

The chain links TRBV10-3 to TRBJ2-1, with 9 bases matching TRBD1. The CDR3 covers 14 residues. With V trimmed by 2 bases and J by 7 bases, 3 bases remained unmatched. The germline V gene has CDR1 ENHRY and CDR2 SYGVKD. CDR3 coding DNA: TGTGCCATCAGTGAGCGGGACAGGGAGAATGAGCAGTTCTTC. Encoded protein: CAISERDRENEQFF.

This clone was seen once. The chain is built from TRBV2 and TRBJ1-1; tentative D call: TRBD1 (6 bases). Trimming removed 6 bases at V and 5 bases at J, with 16 bases between. This CDR3 comprises 14 residues. Per the germline V gene, CDR1 is SNHLY and CDR2 is FYNNEI. CDR3 sequence (DNA): TGTGCCAGCAGCCTAGGGGGGGCAGGGACTGAAGCTTTCTTT. Translated, it gives CASSLGGAGTEAFF.

This chain joins TRBV6-4 and TRBJ1-5, with TRBD1 matching over 8 bases. The CDR3 is 17 residues long. With V trimmed by 6 bases and J by 2 bases, 12 bases remained unmatched. Germline lookup yields CDR1 MRHNA and CDR2 SNTAGT. The DNA for the CDR3 is TGTGCCAGCAGGACCTCTTGGACAGGGCGTTGCAATCAGCCCCAGCATTTT. This sequence encodes CASRTSWTGRCNQPQHF.

J is TRBJ1-6 and V is TRBV7-6; TRBD1 matches at 11 bases. Germline CDR1 reads SGHVS; CDR2 reads FNYEAQ. With V trimmed by 4 bases and J by 10 bases, 12 bases remained unmatched. The CDR3 runs to 17 residues. The chain's CDR3 is CASSSAPGTGGGSPLHF. In DNA form, the CDR3 reads TGTGCCAGCAGCTCAGCCCCCGGGACAGGGGGGGGATCACCCCTCCACTTT.

A single count supports this clone. The chain is built from TRBV7-9 and TRBJ2-3, with D uncertain. Germline V gene lookup returns CDR1 SEHNR and CDR2 FQNEAQ (reference sequence). There are 11 residues in the CDR3. Trimming left V 1 base short and J 8 bases short, with 4 bases between. CDR3 sequence: CASSLGGTQYF. The CDR3 nucleotides are TGTGCCAGCAGCTTAGGAGGTACGCAGTATTTT.

The CDR3 protein is CASSLGDRGELFF. Written as DNA, the CDR3 is TGCGCCAGCAGCTTGGGGGACAGGGGGGAACTGTTTTTT. This rearrangement joins TRBV5-1 to TRBJ1-4, with TRBD1 identical over 11 bases. CDR3 size: 13 residues. CDR1 is SGHRS and CDR2 is YFSETQ in the germline V gene. Trimming took 0 bases from V and 12 from J; bases not matched to a gene: 1.

The chain links TRBV30 to TRBJ2-5; 10 bases are a match to TRBD2. The J call may be faulty, since TRBJ2-7 better matches the DNA end. The CDR3 has 14 residues. Germline CDR1 GTSNPN, CDR2 SVGIG (reference sequence). Written as DNA, the CDR3 is TGTGCCTGGGCCATTACTAGCGGGGCCTACGAGCAGTACTTC. Its protein product is CAWAITSGAYEQYF.

V usage is TRBV18 and J usage is TRBJ1-2, with D perhaps TRBD1 (6 bases). The germline CDR1 and CDR2 sequences are KGHSH and LQKENI. The CDR3 is made up of 15 amino acids. V was trimmed by 2 bases and J by 0 bases, leaving 10 bases between them. CDR3 protein: CASSPGQSTNYGYTF. The DNA of the CDR3 is TGTGCCAGCTCACCAGGACAGTCTACTAACTATGGCTACACCTTC.

The chain joins TRBV9 to TRBJ2-7; D uncertain. Germline V gives CDR1 SGDLS, CDR2 YYNGEE. Between the trimmed V and J ends, which lost 0 bases and 0 bases, there was a span of 10 bases. The CDR3 spans 15 residues. The CDR3, as DNA: TGTGCCAGCAGCGTAGGCCCGGGTTCCTCCTACGAGCAGTACTTC. It translates to CASSVGPGSSYEQYF.

The sample holds a few counts of this clone. The genes are TRBV7-3 and TRBJ1-1, with D possibly matching TRBD1 (6 bases). The V gene's germline CDR1 is SGHTA and CDR2 FQGTGA. The germline V and J ends were trimmed by 4 bases and 1 base, with 10 bases remaining between them. The CDR3 covers 14 residues. The CDR3 DNA sequence: TGTGCCAGCAGCTCTACAGGGCCGAACACTGAAGCTTTCTTT. Amino acid sequence: CASSSTGPNTEAFF.

The CDR3 is CASSTNRGVAFF. The CDR3 region has the DNA TGTGCCAGCAGCACGAACAGGGGCGTAGCTTTCTTT. The chain uses TRBV13 and TRBJ1-1; TRBD1 aligns across 7 bases. The J segment lost 10 bases and the V segment lost 5 bases, leaving 7 bases of the junction unmatched. Per the germline V gene, CDR1 is PRHDT and CDR2 is FYEKMQ (reference sequence). The CDR3 is made up of 12 amino acids.

This chain uses TRBV2 with TRBJ2-7; no definite D call. V was clipped by 3 bases and J by 0 bases, with 9 bases between them. Germline CDR1 SNHLY, CDR2 FYNNEI. There are 14 residues in the CDR3. The CDR3 here is CASSEGSLSYEQYF. CDR3 DNA: TGTGCCAGCAGTGAGGGCAGCCTCTCCTACGAGCAGTACTTC.